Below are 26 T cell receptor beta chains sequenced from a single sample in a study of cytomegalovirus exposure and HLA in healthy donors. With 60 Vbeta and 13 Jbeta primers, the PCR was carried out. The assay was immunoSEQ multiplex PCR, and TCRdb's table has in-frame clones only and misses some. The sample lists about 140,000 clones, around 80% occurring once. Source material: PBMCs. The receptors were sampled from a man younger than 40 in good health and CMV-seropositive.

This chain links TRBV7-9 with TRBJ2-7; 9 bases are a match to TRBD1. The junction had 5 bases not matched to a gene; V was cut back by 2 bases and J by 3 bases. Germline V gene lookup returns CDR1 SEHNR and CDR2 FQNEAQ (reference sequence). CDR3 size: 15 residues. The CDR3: CASSLPQGQGYEQYF. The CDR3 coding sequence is TGTGCCAGCAGCTTACCACAGGGACAGGGCTACGAGCAGTACTTC.

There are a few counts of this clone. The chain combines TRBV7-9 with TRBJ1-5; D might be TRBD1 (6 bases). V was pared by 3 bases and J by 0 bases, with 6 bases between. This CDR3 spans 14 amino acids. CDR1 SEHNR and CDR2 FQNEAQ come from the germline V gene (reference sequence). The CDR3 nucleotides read TGTGCCAGCAGCTTGGACAGTAGCAATCAGCCCCAGCATTTT. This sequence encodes CASSLDSSNQPQHF.

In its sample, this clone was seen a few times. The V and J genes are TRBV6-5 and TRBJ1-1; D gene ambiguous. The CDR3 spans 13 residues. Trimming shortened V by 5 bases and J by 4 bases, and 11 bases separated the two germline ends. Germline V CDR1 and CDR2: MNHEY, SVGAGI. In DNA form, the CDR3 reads TGTGCCAGCAGTGCCGGGATTGGCACTGAAGCTTTCTTT. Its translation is CASSAGIGTEAFF.

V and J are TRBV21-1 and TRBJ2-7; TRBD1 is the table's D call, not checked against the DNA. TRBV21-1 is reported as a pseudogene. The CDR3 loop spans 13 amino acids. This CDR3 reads CARTGTGVFEQYF. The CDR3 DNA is TGTGCTAGAACCGGGACAGGGGTTTTCGAGCAGTACTTC.

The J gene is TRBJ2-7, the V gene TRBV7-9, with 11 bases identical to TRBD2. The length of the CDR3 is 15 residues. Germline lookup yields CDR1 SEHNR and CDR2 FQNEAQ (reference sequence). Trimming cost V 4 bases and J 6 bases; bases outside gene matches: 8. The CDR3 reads CASSSGLAEPLEQYF. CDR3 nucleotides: TGTGCCAGCAGCTCGGGACTAGCGGAGCCCCTCGAGCAGTACTTC.

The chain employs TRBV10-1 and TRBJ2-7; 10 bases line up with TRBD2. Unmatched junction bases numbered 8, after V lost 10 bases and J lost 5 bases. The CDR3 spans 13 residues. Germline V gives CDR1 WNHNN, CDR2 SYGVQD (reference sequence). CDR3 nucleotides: TGCGCCACCAAGATAGCGGGAGGAAACGAGCAGTACTTC. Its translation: CATKIAGGNEQYF.

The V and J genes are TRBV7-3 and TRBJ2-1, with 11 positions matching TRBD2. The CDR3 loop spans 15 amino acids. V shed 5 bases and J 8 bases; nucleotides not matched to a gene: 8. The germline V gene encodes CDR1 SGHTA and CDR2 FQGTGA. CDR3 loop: CASSKLAGEIHEQFF. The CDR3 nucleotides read TGTGCCAGCAGCAAACTAGCGGGGGAAATACATGAGCAGTTCTTC.

CDR3 amino acids: CASSLISSGSTGTQYF. As DNA, the CDR3 is TGTGCCAGCAGCTTAATCTCTAGCGGGAGTACTGGTACGCAGTATTTT. This chain connects TRBV7-8 to TRBJ2-3; 10 bases match TRBD2. J was trimmed by 8 bases and V by 2 bases; bases with no gene match: 10. The CDR3 consists of 16 residues. CDR1 and CDR2 (germline): SGHVS, FQNEAQ.

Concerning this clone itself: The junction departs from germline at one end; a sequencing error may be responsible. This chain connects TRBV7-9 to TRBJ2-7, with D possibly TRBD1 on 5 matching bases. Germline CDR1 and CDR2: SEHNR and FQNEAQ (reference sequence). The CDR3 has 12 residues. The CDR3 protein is CSSSSLQGEQYF. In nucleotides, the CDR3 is TGTTCCAGCAGCTCGCTTCAGGGCGAGCAGTACTTC.

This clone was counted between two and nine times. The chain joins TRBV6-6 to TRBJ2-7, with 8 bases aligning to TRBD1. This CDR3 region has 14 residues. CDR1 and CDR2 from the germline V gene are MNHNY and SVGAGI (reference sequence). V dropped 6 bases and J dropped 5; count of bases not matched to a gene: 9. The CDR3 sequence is CASRRTGKGDEQYF. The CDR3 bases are TGTGCCAGCAGACGGACAGGGAAGGGAGACGAGCAGTACTTC.

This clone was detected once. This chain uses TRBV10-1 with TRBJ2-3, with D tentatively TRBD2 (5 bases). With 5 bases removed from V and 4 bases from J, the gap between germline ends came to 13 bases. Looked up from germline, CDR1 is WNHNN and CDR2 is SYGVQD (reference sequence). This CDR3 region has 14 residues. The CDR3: CASSRTAHADTQYF. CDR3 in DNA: TGCGCCAGCAGTCGGACTGCACACGCAGATACGCAGTATTTT.

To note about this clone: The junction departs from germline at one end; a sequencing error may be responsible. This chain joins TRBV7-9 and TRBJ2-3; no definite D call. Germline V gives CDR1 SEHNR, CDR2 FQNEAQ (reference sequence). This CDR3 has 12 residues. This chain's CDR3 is CSSSLGTDAQYF. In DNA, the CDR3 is TGTTCCAGCAGCTTGGGCACAGATGCGCAGTATTTT.

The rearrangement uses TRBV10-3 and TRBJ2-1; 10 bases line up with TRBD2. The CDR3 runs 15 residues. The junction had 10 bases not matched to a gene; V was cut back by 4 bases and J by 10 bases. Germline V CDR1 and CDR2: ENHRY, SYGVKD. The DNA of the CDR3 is TGTGCCATCAGTGCGCGAAGCGGGGGGGCGGGGGAGCAGTTCTTC. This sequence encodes CAISARSGGAGEQFF.

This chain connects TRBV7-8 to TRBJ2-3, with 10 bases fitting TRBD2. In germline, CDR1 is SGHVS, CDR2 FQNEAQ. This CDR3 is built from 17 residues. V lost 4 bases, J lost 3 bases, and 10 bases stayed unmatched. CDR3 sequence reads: CASSSGGAGGRTDTQYF. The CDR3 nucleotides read TGTGCCAGCAGCTCAGGGGGAGCGGGGGGGAGGACAGATACGCAGTATTTT.

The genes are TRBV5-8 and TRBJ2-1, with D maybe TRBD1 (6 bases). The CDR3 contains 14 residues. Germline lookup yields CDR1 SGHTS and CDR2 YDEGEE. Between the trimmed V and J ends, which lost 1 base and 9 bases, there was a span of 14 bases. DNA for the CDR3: TGTGCCAGCAGCTTGACAGGGTTTGGTAGTGAGCAGTTCTTC. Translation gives CASSLTGFGSEQFF. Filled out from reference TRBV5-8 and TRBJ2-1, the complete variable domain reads EAGVTQSPTHLIKTRGQQATLRCSPISGHTSVYWYQQALGLGLQFLLWYDEGEERNRGNFPPRFSGRQFPNYSSELNVNALELEDSALYLCASSLTGFGSEQFFGPGTRLTVL.

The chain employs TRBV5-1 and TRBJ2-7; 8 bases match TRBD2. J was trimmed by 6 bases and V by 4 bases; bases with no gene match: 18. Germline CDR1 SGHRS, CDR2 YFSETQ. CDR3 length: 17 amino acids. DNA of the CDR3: TGCGCCAGCAGCAGCGCCCCGGGGGGGGGCGCCCCTCTCGAGCAGTACTTC. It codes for CASSSAPGGGAPLEQYF.

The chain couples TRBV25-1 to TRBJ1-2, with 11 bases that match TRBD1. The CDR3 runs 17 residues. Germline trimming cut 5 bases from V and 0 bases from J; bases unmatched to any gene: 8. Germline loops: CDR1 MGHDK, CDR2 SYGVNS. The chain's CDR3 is CASSPLGTGGSNYGYTF. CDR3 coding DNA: TGTGCCAGCAGTCCTCTCGGGACAGGGGGTTCTAACTATGGCTACACCTTC.

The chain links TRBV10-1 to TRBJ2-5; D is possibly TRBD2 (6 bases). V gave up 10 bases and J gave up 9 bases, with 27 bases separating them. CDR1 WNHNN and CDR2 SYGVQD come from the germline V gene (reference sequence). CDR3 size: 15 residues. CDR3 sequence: CANAGRNGVKEAQYF. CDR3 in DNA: TGCGCCAACGCGGGACGGAACGGGGTAAAGGAGGCCCAGTACTTC.

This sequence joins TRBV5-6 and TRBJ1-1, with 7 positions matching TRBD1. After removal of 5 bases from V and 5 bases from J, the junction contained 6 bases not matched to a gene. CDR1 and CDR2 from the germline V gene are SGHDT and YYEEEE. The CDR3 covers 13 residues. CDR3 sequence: CASSLTGTTEAFF. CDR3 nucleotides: TGTGCCAGCAGTCTGACAGGGACGACTGAAGCTTTCTTT. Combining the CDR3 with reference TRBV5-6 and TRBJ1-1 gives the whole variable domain DAGVTQSPTHLIKTRGQQVTLRCSPKSGHDTVSWYQQALGQGPQFIFQYYEEEERQRGNFPDRFSGHQFPNYSSELNVNALLLGDSALYLCASSLTGTTEAFFGQGTRLTVV.

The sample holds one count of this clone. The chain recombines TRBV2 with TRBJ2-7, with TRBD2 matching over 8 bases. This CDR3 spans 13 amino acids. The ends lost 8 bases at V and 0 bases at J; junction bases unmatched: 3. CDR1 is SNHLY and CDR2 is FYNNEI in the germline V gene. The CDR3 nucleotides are TGTGCCAGCTGTAGCGGGACCTCCTACGAGCAGTACTTC. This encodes CASCSGTSYEQYF.

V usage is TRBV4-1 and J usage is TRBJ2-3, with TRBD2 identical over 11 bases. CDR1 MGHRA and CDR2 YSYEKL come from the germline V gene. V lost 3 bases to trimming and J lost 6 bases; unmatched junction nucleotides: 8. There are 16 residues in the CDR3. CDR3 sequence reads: CASSQSVAGGPDTQYF. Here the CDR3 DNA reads TGCGCCAGCAGCCAGTCCGTAGCGGGAGGGCCGGATACGCAGTATTTT.

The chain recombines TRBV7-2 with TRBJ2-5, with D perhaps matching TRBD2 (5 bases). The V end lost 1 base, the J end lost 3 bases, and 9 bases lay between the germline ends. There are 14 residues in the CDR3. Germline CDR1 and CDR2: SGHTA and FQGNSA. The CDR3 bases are TGTGCCAGCAGCTTAGTAGGGCGGGAAGAGACCCAGTACTTC. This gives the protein CASSLVGREETQYF.

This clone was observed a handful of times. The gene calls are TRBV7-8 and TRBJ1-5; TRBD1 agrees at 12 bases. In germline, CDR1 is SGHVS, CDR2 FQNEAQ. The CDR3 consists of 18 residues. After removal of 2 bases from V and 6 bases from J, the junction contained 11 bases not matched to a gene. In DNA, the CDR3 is TGTGCCAGCAGCTTACGGGACAGGGGGCGCGGAAATGGTCAGCCCCAGCATTTT. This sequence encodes CASSLRDRGRGNGQPQHF.

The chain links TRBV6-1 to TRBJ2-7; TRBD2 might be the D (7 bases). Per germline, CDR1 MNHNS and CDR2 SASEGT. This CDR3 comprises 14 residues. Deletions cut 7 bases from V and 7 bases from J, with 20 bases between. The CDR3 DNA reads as TGTGCCAGCATATTGAGGGGGGGCGCGGGTGAGCAGTACTTC. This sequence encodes CASILRGGAGEQYF.

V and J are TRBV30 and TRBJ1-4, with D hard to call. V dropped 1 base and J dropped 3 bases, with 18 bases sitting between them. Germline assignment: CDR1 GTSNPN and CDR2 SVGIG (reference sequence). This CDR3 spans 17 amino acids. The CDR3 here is CAWSARGRMSPNEKLFF. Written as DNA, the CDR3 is TGTGCCTGGAGTGCTCGGGGAAGGATGAGCCCTAATGAAAAACTGTTTTTT.

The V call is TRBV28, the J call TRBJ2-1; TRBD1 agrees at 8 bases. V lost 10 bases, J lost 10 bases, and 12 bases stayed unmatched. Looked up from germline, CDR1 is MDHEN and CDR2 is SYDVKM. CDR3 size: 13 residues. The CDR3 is CATQGALRREQFF. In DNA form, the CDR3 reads TGTGCCACTCAGGGGGCTTTGAGGCGAGAGCAGTTCTTC.